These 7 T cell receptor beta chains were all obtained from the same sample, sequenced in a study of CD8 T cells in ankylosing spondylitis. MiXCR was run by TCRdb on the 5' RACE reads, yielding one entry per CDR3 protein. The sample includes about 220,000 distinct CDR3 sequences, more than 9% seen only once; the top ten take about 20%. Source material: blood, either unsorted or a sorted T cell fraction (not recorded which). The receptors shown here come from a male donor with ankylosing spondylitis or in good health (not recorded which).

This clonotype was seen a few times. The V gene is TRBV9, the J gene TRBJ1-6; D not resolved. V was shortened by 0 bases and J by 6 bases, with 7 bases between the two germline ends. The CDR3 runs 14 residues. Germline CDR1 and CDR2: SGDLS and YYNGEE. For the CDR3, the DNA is TGTGCCAGCAGCGTAGGGGTCAGTAATTCACCCCTCCACTTT. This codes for CASSVGVSNSPLHF.

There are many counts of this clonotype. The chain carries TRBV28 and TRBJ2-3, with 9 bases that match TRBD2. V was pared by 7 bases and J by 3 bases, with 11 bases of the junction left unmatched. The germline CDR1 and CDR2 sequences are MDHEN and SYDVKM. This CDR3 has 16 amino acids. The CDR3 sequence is CASKSQRGDLTDTQYF. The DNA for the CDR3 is TGTGCCAGCAAGTCTCAGCGGGGGGACTTAACAGATACGCAGTATTTT.

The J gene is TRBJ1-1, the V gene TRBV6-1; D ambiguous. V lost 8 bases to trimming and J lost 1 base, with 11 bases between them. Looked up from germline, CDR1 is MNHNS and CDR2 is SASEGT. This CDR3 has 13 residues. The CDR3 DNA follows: TGTGCCAGCGAACAGACTCAGAACACTGAAGCTTTCTTT. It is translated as CASEQTQNTEAFF.

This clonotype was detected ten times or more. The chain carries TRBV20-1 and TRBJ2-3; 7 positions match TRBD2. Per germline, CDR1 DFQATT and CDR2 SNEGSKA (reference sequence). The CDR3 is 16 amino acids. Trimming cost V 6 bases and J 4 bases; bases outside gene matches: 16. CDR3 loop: CSALLGAGVGSDTQYF. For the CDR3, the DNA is TGCAGTGCCCTCCTTGGGGCGGGGGTTGGGTCAGATACGCAGTATTTT.

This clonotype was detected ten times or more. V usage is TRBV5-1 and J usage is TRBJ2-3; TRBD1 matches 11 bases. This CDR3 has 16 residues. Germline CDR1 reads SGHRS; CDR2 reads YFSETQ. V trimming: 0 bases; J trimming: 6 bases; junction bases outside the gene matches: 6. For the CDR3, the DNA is TGCGCCAGCAGCTTGGCCGGGACAGGGGGTAAGGATACGCAGTATTTT. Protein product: CASSLAGTGGKDTQYF.

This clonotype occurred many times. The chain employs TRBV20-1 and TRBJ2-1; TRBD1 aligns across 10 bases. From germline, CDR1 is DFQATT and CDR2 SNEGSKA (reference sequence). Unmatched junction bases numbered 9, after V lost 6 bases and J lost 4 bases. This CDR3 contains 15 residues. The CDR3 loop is CSANDRDRGYNEQFF. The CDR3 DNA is TGCAGTGCAAACGACCGGGACAGGGGATACAATGAGCAGTTCTTC.

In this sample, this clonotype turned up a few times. CDR3 DNA sequence: TGCAGTGCGTTCACCCAGGGGATCCCTGAAGCTTTCTTT. Protein: CSAFTQGIPEAFF. This sequence joins TRBV20-1 and TRBJ1-1, with a weak D call TRBD1 (6 bases). This CDR3 is 13 amino acids long. Trimming stripped 6 bases from V and 6 bases from J, with 17 bases between. From germline, CDR1 is DFQATT and CDR2 SNEGSKA (reference sequence).